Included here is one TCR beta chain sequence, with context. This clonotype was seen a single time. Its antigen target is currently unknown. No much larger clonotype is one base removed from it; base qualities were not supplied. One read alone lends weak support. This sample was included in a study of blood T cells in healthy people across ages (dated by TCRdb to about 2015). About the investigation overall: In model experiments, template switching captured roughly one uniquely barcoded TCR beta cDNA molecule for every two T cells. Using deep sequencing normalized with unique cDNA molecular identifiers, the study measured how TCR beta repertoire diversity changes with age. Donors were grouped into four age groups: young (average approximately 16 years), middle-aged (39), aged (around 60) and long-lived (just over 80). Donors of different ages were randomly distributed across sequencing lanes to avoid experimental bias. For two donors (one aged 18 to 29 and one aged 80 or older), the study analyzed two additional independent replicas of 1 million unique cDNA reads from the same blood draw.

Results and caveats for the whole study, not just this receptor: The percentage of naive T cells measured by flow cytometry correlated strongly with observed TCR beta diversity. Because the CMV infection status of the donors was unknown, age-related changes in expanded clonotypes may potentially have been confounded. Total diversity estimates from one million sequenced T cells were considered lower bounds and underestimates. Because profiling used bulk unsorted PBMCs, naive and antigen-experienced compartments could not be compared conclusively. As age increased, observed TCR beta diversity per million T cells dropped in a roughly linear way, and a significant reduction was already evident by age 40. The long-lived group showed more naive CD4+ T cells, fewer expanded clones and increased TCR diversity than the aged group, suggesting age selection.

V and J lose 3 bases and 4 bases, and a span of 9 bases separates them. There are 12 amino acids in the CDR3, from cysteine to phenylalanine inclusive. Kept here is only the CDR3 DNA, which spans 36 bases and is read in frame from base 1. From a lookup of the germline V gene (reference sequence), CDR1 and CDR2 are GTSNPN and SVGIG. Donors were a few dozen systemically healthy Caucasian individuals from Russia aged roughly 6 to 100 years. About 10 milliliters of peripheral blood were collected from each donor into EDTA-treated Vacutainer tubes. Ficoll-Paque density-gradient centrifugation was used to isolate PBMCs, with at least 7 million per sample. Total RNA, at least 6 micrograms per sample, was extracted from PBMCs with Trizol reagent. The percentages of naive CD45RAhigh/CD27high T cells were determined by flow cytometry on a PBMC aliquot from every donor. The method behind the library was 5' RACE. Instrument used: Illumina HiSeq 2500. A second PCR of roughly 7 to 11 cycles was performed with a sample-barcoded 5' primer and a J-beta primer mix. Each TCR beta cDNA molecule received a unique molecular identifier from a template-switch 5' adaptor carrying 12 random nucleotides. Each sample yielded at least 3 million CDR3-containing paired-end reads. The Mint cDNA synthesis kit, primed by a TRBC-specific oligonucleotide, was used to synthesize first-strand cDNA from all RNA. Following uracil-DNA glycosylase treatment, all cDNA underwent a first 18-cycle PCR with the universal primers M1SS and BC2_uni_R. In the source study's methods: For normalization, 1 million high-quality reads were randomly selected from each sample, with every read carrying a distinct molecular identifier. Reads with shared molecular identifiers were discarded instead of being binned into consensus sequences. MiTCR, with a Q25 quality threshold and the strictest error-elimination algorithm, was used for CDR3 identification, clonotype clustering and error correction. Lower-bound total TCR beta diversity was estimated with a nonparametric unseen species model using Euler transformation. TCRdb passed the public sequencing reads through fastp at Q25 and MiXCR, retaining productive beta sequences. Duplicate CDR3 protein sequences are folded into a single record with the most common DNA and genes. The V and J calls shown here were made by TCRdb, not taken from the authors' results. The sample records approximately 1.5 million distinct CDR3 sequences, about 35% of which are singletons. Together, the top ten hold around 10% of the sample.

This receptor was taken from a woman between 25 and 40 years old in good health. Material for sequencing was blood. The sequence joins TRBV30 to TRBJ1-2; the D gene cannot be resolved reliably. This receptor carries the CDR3 CAWRTEAYGYTF. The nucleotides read TGTGCCTGGAGAACAGAAGCCTATGGCTACACCTTC.